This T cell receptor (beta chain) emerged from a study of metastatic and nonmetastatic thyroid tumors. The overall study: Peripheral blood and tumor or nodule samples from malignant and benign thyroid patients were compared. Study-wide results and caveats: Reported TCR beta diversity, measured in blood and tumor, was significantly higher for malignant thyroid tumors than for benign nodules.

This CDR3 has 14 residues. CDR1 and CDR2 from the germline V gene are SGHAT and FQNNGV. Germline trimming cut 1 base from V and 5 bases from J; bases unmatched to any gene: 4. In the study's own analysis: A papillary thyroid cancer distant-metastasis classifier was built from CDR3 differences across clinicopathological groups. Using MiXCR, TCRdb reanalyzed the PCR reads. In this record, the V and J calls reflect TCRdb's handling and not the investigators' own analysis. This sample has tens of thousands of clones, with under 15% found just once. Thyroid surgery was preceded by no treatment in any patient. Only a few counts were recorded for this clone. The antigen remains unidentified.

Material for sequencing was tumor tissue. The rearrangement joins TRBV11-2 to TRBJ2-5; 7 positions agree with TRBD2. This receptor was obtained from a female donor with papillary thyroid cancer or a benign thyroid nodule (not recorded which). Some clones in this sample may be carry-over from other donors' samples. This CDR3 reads CASSLVWGGETQYF. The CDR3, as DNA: TGTGCCAGCAGCTTAGTCTGGGGGGGGGAGACCCAGTACTTC. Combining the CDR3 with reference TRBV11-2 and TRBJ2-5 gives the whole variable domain EAGVAQSPRYKIIEKRQSVAFWCNPISGHATLYWYQQILGQGPKLLIQFQNNGVVDDSQLPKDRFSAERLKGVDSTLKIQPAKLEDSAVYLCASSLVWGGETQYFGPGTRLLVL.